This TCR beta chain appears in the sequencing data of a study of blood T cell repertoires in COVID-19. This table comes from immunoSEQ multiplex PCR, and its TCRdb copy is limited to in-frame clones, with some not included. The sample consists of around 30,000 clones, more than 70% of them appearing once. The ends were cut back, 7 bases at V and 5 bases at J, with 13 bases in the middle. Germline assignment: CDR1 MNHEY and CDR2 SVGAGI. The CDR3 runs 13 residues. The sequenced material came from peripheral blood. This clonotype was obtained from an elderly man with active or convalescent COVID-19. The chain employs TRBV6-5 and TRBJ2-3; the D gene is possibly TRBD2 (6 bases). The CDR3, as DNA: TGTGCCAGCATGCGGGGTTCCGGAGATACGCAGTATTTT. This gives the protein CASMRGSGDTQYF.